The clone carrying this T cell receptor beta chain was seen just once. The repertoire was sequenced with immunoSEQ multiplex PCR; TCRdb's copy has only in-frame clones and lacks some. The sample includes about 110,000 clones, approximately 91% of them seen just once. The sample comes from a study of T cell responses to AZD1222 COVID-19 vaccine. On the study more broadly: Analyses pooled second doses at about 4 or about 12 weeks.

V lost 0 bases and J lost 2; bases outside the gene matches: 8. The CDR3 sequence is 18 residues long. Germline CDR1 is LGHDT and CDR2 is YNNKEL (reference sequence). The specimen was peripheral blood, collected on day 0 of AZD1222 vaccination. The chain employs TRBV3-1 (or the pseudogene TRBV3-2) and TRBJ2-1; 9 bases agree with TRBD2. This receptor was obtained from an adult in good health. Written as DNA, the CDR3 is TGTGCCAGCAGCCAAGAGACTCGCGGGGGGGTAACCTACAATGAGCAGTTCTTC. This sequence encodes CASSQETRGGVTYNEQFF.